This T cell receptor beta chain derives from a study of CD4 T cells in relation to SARS-CoV-2 and coronaviruses. Before the COVID-19 pandemic, during about 2010-2018, CD4+ T cells were taken from unexposed donors. Naive and memory CD4+ T cells were separated from cryopreserved PBMCs. The CDR3 spans 14 residues. CDR1 is MGHRA, CDR2 YSYEKL, per germline. V lost 4 bases and J lost 2, with 12 bases in between. The assay was immunoSEQ multiplex PCR, and TCRdb's table has in-frame clones only and misses some. The top ten clones hold roughly 0.14% of a sample with roughly 60,000 clones, about 95% of them seen once.

The receptor was derived from a human donor in good health. The chain couples TRBV4-1 to TRBJ2-7; no clear D gene. The sample comprised naive CD4+ T cells from PBMCs. Subset here: naive CD4+ T cells isolated by negative enrichment. For the CDR3, the DNA is TGCGCCAGCAGCCCCTCTTTCCGGGCCTACGAGCAGTACTTC. Translating gives CASSPSFRAYEQYF.